This paragraph reports one T cell receptor (beta chain). Its antigen is still unknown. With 60 Vbeta and 13 Jbeta primers, the PCR was carried out. Clones were sequenced by immunoSEQ multiplex PCR, and TCRdb holds only the in-frame ones, with some missing. The listing records fewer than 95,000 clones. Healthy donors of bone marrow made up the group. The sample originates from a study of cytomegalovirus exposure and HLA in healthy donors. The study, taken as a whole, reports: Clonal expansion, a later analysis showed, was greater in HLA-associated TCR beta chains than in equally common others. A link between a missense DCLRE1C variant and TCR beta V- and J-gene trimming emerged from a later analysis. For cytomegalovirus status, the classifier reportedly gave diagnoses with high specificity and sensitivity.

Material for sequencing was PBMCs. This receptor was identified in a middle-aged woman in good health and CMV-seropositive.

CDR3 bases: TGCGCCAGCAGCCAAGAAGGCTCAGGGACTGGAAACACCATATATTTT. Residues: CASSQEGSGTGNTIYF. The J gene is TRBJ1-3, the V gene TRBV4-1, with a tentative D call TRBD1 (5 bases). This CDR3 spans 16 amino acids. V lost 0 bases and J lost 2, with 11 bases in between. Germline loops: CDR1 MGHRA, CDR2 YSYEKL.